This T cell receptor (beta chain) was retrieved from a study of cytomegalovirus exposure and HLA in healthy donors. Study-wide background: The same platform as the 500 to 700 first-cohort repertoires was used for the 120 or so validation repertoires, a later analysis reported.

Some clones are missing from TCRdb's copy, which holds only in-frame ones; the method was immunoSEQ multiplex PCR. The sample holds roughly 120,000 clones, about 90% seen once. A note on this clone: What it recognizes is unknown.

J gave up 7 bases and V 6 bases, and 9 bases lay outside the gene matches. Germline assignment: CDR1 WSHSY and CDR2 SAAADI. This CDR3 contains 15 residues. Study-wide results and limits: A list of 150 to 200 TCR beta chains associated with cytomegalovirus was given.

This sequence was found in a man aged 25-40 years in good health and CMV-seronegative. The rearrangement links TRBV10-2 to TRBJ1-5; 10 bases match TRBD1. Sample: PBMCs. The CDR3 loop is CASRAGTGAIQPQHF. DNA for the CDR3: TGCGCCAGCAGAGCCGGGACAGGGGCCATCCAGCCCCAGCATTTT.